This T cell receptor (beta chain) was found in a study of T cells after yellow fever vaccination. Study-wide context: Some fractions had low cell numbers, and these were prepared with SMART-Seq v4 Ultra Low Input. Study-level results: Peak timing came faster in the weaker secondary response, day 5 versus 15. Overall, a small share of clonotypes was seen in both CD4 and CD8 compartments.

Germline V gene sequence: CDR1 SGHNT, CDR2 YYREEE (reference sequence). This CDR3 is built from 15 residues. The germline V and J ends were trimmed by 4 bases and 3 bases, with 13 bases remaining between them. TCRdb re-called the 5' RACE reads through MiXCR, storing one row per CDR3 protein. The sample holds roughly 400,000 distinct CDR3 sequences, around 20% seen once. About this clonotype itself: The antigen remains unidentified.

The sample was PBMCs, taken before the yellow fever booster vaccination. This receptor was obtained from a man between 18 and 35 years old who received the YFV17D yellow fever vaccine. The chain couples TRBV5-4 to TRBJ1-4, with D maybe TRBD1 (5 bases). The chain's CDR3 is CASSERDGANEKLFF. CDR3 nucleotides: TGTGCCAGCAGCGAAAGGGACGGAGCTAATGAAAAACTGTTTTTT.